The present T cell receptor beta chain was sequenced within a study of T-cell reconstitution after alpha-beta-depleted transplantation in children. V lost 2 bases and J lost 4, with 12 bases in between. Germline V gene lookup returns CDR1 SGHRS and CDR2 YFSETQ. This CDR3 region has 14 residues. Unique molecular identifiers featured in how the TCRbeta library was prepared. TCRdb re-derived calls from the PCR reads in MiXCR, one entry per CDR3 protein. Among 280,000 or so distinct CDR3 sequences listed, around a tenth were seen once. Study results and limitations: A year post-transplant, T-cell counts and diversity derived mostly from newly produced T cells. Where alpha-beta T cells came from about two months after transplant was reportedly several hundred expanded graft clones. Some patients showed high day-60 TCRbeta diversity, which derived from surviving recipient T cells and thymic progenitors.

This clonotype appeared many times. Its antigen is not known. The clonotype comes from a male patient aged 2-15 years who had a stem cell transplant for chronic granulomatous disease, so the T cells may come from the graft donor. The specimen comprised peripheral blood, sampled 180 days after TCRalphabeta/CD19-depleted stem cell transplant. The V gene is TRBV5-1, the J gene TRBJ1-2; D gene uncertain. CDR3 amino acids: CASSLHNGPYGYTF. CDR3 DNA: TGCGCCAGCAGCTTACACAACGGACCCTATGGCTACACCTTC.